The T cell receptor (beta chain) described here comes from a study of cytomegalovirus exposure and HLA in healthy donors. These donors counted as nominally healthy when sampled, but unrecorded immune exposures were likely. This clone was recorded at least ten times. V lost 5 bases to trimming and J lost 1 base; unmatched junction nucleotides: 6. The CDR3 consists of 15 residues. Germline loops: CDR1 MDHEN, CDR2 SYDVKM. A multiplex PCR was run with 60 Vbeta primers and 13 Jbeta primers. Sequencing was performed with immunoSEQ multiplex PCR; in TCRdb, only in-frame clones are kept and a portion is missing. Counted here are 110,000 to 150,000 clones, roughly 65% occurring once; the ten biggest clones make up 1.5% to 2%.

The sequenced material came from PBMCs. The clonotype originates from a woman aged 30 to 39 in good health and CMV-seronegative. V gene TRBV28 combines with J gene TRBJ2-5; 8 positions match TRBD1. CDR3 sequence: CASSDRGALQETQYF. Here the CDR3 DNA reads TGTGCCAGCAGTGACAGGGGCGCCCTCCAAGAGACCCAGTACTTC.